The sequence of this TCR beta chain was determined in a study of low-dose radiotherapy and immunotherapy resistance in tumors. Time point defined: after trial treatment. Treatment defined: LDRT plus nivolumab, ipilimumab, low-dose cyclophosphamide and aspirin (RACIN trial). The germline CDR1 and CDR2 sequences are SGHDT and YYEEEE. CDR3 size: 15 residues. Gene-specific TRAV and TRBV primers were used for first-strand cDNA, covering alpha and beta chains. With a V-primer adapter and a constant-region primer, TCRs were amplified for approximately 20 PCR cycles. mRNA, after isolation, was amplified by in vitro transcription. TCRdb analysed the reads with MiXCR anew, one entry per CDR3 protein. There are roughly 38,000 distinct CDR3 sequences in the sample; under 25% occur only once, and approximately 9% lies in the top ten. About this clonotype: The likely explanation is a read error, given a far larger clone one base away.

Sample: PBMCs, taken after low-dose radiotherapy plus immunotherapy. The chain employs TRBV5-6 and TRBJ1-3; D remains unclear. This TCR derives from a female donor with ovarian cancer. As DNA, the CDR3 is TGTGGCAGCAGTCCTGGTGACCGCTCTGGAAACACCATATATTTT. Encoded protein: CGSSPGDRSGNTIYF.